The 15 T cell receptor beta chains below all came from one sample that was sequenced in a study of shared clonotypes between healthy human individuals. Repertoires were generated with immunoSEQ multiplex PCR, while TCRdb's copy carries only in-frame clones and drops some. The data hold over 2 million clones, with under 95% observed a single time. Sequencing was done on a sample of naive CD4+ T cells from PBMCs. The subset denotes: CD45RA+ positively selected. These receptors all stem from a man between 18 and 35 years old in good health. Some clones in this sample may be carry-over from other donors' samples.

This chain links TRBV5-1 with TRBJ1-3, with D hard to call. The CDR3 is 15 residues long. Trimming stripped 7 bases from V and 0 bases from J, with 14 bases between. Germline CDR1 is SGHRS and CDR2 is YFSETQ. CDR3 loop: CASHESSYSGNTIYF. CDR3 bases: TGCGCCAGCCATGAAAGTTCCTACTCTGGAAACACCATATATTTT.

The V call is TRBV7-7, the J call TRBJ2-2; D not resolved. The CDR3 is 11 residues long. Between the trimmed V and J ends, which lost 11 bases and 3 bases, there was a span of 7 bases. CDR1 and CDR2 from the germline V gene are SSHAT and FNYEAQ (reference sequence). CDR3 sequence reads: CALGDTGELFF. The CDR3, as DNA: TGTGCCCTCGGAGACACCGGGGAGCTGTTTTTT.

This chain connects TRBV25-1 to TRBJ1-1; D is undetermined. The germline gives CDR1 MGHDK, CDR2 SYGVNS. The CDR3 extends over 13 amino acids. Trimming shortened V by 1 base and J by 3 bases, and 6 bases separated the two germline ends. CDR3 nucleotide sequence: TGTGCCAGCAGTGAATCCGCGTACACTGAAGCTTTCTTT. It yields the protein CASSESAYTEAFF.

This clone showed up just once. J is TRBJ2-1 and V is TRBV7-2; 9 bases fit TRBD2. Germline values: CDR1 SGHTA, CDR2 FQGNSA. The V and J ends lost 1 base and 4 bases, in that order; junction bases with no gene match: 8. The CDR3 is 17 residues long. The CDR3 DNA sequence: TGTGCCAGCAGCTTAGAGTCGGCGGGAGGGCTTTACAATGAGCAGTTCTTC. This gives the protein CASSLESAGGLYNEQFF.

The V call is TRBV29-1, the J call TRBJ2-7, with 9 bases matching TRBD1. With V trimmed by 1 base and J by 4 bases, 5 bases remained unmatched. Per the germline V gene, CDR1 is SQVTM and CDR2 is ANQGSEA. This CDR3 is 14 amino acids long. CDR3 bases: TGCAGCGTTGAAGGCTCCGGGACAGGGTACGAGCAGTACTTC. Amino acids: CSVEGSGTGYEQYF.

This sequence joins TRBV25-1 and TRBJ1-6; 7 nucleotides align to TRBD1. Germline V lookup: CDR1 MGHDK, CDR2 SYGVNS. This CDR3 is built from 15 residues. V gave up 4 bases and J gave up 7 bases; unmatched junction bases: 7. The CDR3 loop reads CASSAPDRQNSPLHF. CDR3 DNA sequence: TGTGCCAGCAGTGCACCGGACAGGCAGAATTCACCCCTCCACTTT.

This sequence joins TRBV7-9 and TRBJ2-1; 7 bases are shared with TRBD2. Germline loops: CDR1 SEHNR, CDR2 FQNEAQ (reference sequence). The CDR3 is 13 amino acids. V shed 5 bases, J shed 12 bases, and the junction held 10 bases outside the gene matches. The CDR3 nucleotides read TGTGCCAGCAGCCGTGGGGACTACTCAAGGCAGTTCTTC. This encodes CASSRGDYSRQFF.

The rearrangement joins TRBV18 to TRBJ2-7; tentatively, D is TRBD1 (5 bases). This CDR3 is built from 14 residues. Germline CDR1 reads KGHSH; CDR2 reads LQKENI. V gave up 3 bases and J gave up 5 bases, with 14 bases separating them. In nucleotides, the CDR3 is TGTGCCAGCTCACCGATGCCAGGGAACCACGAGCAGTACTTC. Translation gives CASSPMPGNHEQYF.

This clone has only one observation. Written as DNA, the CDR3 is TGTGCCAGCAGCCAAGGACGGGGGCCCGGCTACGAGCAGTACTTC. This translates into CASSQGRGPGYEQYF. The chain couples TRBV14 to TRBJ2-7; possibly TRBD1 or TRBD2 for D (6 bases each). This CDR3 region has 15 residues. V lost 1 base, J lost 3 bases, and 13 bases lay in between. CDR1 is SGHDN, CDR2 FVKESK, per germline.

CDR3 region: CASSSDISGDPYEQYF. As DNA, the CDR3 is TGTGCCAGCAGCAGCGATATTAGCGGGGACCCCTACGAGCAGTACTTC. The chain employs TRBV7-2 and TRBJ2-7; 8 bases line up with TRBD2. CDR1 and CDR2 from the germline V gene are SGHTA and FQGNSA. V gave up 5 bases and J gave up 2 bases; unmatched junction bases: 11. CDR3 length: 16 amino acids.

The rearrangement uses TRBV18 and TRBJ2-5; D gene unclear. The CDR3 sequence is 13 residues long. V shed 2 bases and J shed 5 bases, with 9 bases lying between them. Germline assignment: CDR1 KGHSH and CDR2 LQKENI. The CDR3 DNA reads as TGTGCCAGCTCACCATTTACTTCCGAGACCCAGTACTTC. Its protein is CASSPFTSETQYF.

The J gene is TRBJ2-5, the V gene TRBV5-1, with 12 bases that match TRBD2. V was pared by 4 bases and J by 2 bases, with 9 bases of the junction left unmatched. The CDR3 is made up of 17 amino acids. Per germline, CDR1 SGHRS and CDR2 YFSETQ. The CDR3 loop is CASSRGTSGRVQETQYF. Here the CDR3 DNA reads TGCGCCAGCAGCAGGGGGACTAGCGGGCGGGTTCAAGAGACCCAGTACTTC.

About this clone itself: Other DNA sequences within the sample encode an identical CDR3. CDR3 nucleotides: TGTGCCAGCAGTTCGGGACAGGGAGGGACTGAAGCTTTCTTT. It is translated as CASSSGQGGTEAFF. The chain links TRBV28 to TRBJ1-1, with 9 nucleotides matching TRBD1. CDR1 MDHEN and CDR2 SYDVKM come from the germline V gene. J was trimmed by 5 bases and V by 4 bases; bases with no gene match: 5. This CDR3 has 14 amino acids. Supplemented by reference TRBV28 and TRBJ1-1, the full variable domain reads DVKVTQSSRYLVKRTGEKVFLECVQDMDHENMFWYRQDPGLGLRLIYFSYDVKMKEKGDIPEGYSVSREKKERFSLILESASTNQTSMYLCASSSGQGGTEAFFGQGTRLTVV.

The V and J genes are TRBV21-1 and TRBJ2-7; the D call in the table, TRBD1, was not verified against the DNA. TRBV21-1 is a documented pseudogene. The CDR3 is 16 amino acids. CDR3 coding DNA: TGTGCCAGCAGCAAATGGGACAGCCTCCCCTCCTACGAGCAGTACTTC. It translates to CASSKWDSLPSYEQYF.

The rearrangement joins TRBV4-2 to TRBJ2-3; 9 bases are a match to TRBD2. V shed 1 base, J shed 3 bases, and the junction held 2 bases outside the gene matches. The CDR3 sequence is 15 residues long. Germline loops: CDR1 LGHNA, CDR2 YNFKEQ. This chain's CDR3 is CASSQASGMTDTQYF. The DNA for the CDR3 is TGTGCCAGCAGCCAAGCTAGCGGGATGACAGATACGCAGTATTTT.